This T cell receptor beta chain stems from a study of T cells in Graves' hyperthyroidism and ophthalmopathy (dated by TCRdb to the late 2010s). General notes on the study: Peripheral blood was sampled at the time of initial diagnosis, prior to any treatment. After sampling, hyperthyroidism patients received methimazole starting at 30 mg daily, and ophthalmopathy patients received high-dose intravenous methylprednisolone. The 95 to 100 discovery patients were randomly split 7:3 into training and test sets. Thyroid tissue and blood T-cell repertoires from six Graves' hyperthyroidism patients were also compared in the study. To identify TCR V-J signatures that set the groups apart, the researchers used a discovery cohort of about a hundred patients, made up of 40 to 45 with Graves' ophthalmopathy and about 60 with stable Graves' hyperthyroidism. The paper reports TCR Vbeta CDR3 sequencing of over 120 peripheral blood samples: under 45 ophthalmopathy, approximately 74 hyperthyroidism and about 17 progressor patients. Prospective prediction of ophthalmopathy was tested in an independent validation cohort of fewer than 20 hyperthyroidism patients and 17 patients who later progressed to ophthalmopathy. Overall study outcomes, separate from this receptor: In validation, the model predicted progression to ophthalmopathy with over 65% sensitivity and 72.22% specificity, a median of around 6.6 months before onset. No statistical method was used to set the sample size in advance, and investigators knew the group allocation. In cross-validation, a model built on a 13 V-J signature told ophthalmopathy apart from stable hyperthyroidism with 87.88% sensitivity and roughly 83% specificity, and in testing the same model reached 80%/75%. Most expanded thyroid clonotypes (frequency above 0.001) were also detected in blood, suggesting blood repertoires may reflect thyroid immune responses.

CDR1 KGHSH and CDR2 LQKENI are derived from the germline V gene. Taken from cysteine to phenylalanine, the CDR3 has 15 residues. Only CDR3 DNA is held: 45 bases, read in frame from base 1. V gives up 3 bases and J gives up 3 bases, and the segment between their germline ends measures 14 bases. The TCR beta CDR3 regions were amplified from RNA transcripts. The first round of RT-PCR for the TCR CDR3 was performed with the HTBI primer set and the Qiagen OneStep RT-PCR kit. A second multiplex PCR round built the libraries, followed by size selection and purification. The libraries were sequenced on an Illumina HiSeq2000 using paired-end 100 bp reads. In the paper's pipeline: Raw data were processed with SOAPnuke, discarding reads with adapters, uncalled bases, mean Phred below 15, or no exact constant-primer or identifier match. High-quality paired reads were merged with COPE v1.2.5, and unique nucleotide sequences were defined as clonotypes. MiTCR v1.1 was used to align the clonotypes against IMGT TRBV, TRBD and TRBJ reference segments. The analysis included only V-J combinations with a frequency above 0.0001, which together covered more than 99% of the repertoires. A TCS score was defined as the ratio of F50 (clonal expansion) to E x V (chaos), with BLOSUM62-based TCRdist applied between CDR3 peptides within each V-J. Welch's t-statistics and random forest reduced several hundred V-J features to roughly 13, which were used in a naive Bayes classifier (R e1071). The public reads were reprocessed in TCRdb via fastp at Q25 and MiXCR, keeping in-frame beta chains. Each record represents a unique CDR3 protein, reported with the most common genes and DNA among its rows. The V and J calls come from TCRdb's annotation, not from the publication. This sample holds a few hundred thousand distinct CDR3 sequences; roughly a sixth were observed only once. 17% of the sample belongs to the ten largest clones.

There are many counts of this clonotype. No antigen is known for it. No clone much larger than this one lies a single base away; base qualities are absent. In the ophthalmopathy patients, disease was moderately to severely active, with a Clinical Activity Score of 3 or more, a NOSPECS grade of 4 or more, and a duration of less than 3 months. Any patient with an uncontrolled infection, another autoimmune disease, pregnancy or lactation was excluded. Clinical symptoms, serum thyroxine and TRAb, thyroid ultrasound, and orbital computed tomography formed the basis for the diagnoses. PBMCs were separated from roughly 9.6 ml of fresh peripheral blood using Ficoll-Paque density gradient centrifugation. Total RNA was extracted using Trizol reagent, and RNA quality was assessed on an Agilent 2100 Bioanalyzer.

Recombination connected TRBV18 to TRBJ1-1, and TRBD1 may be the D gene, going by 6 matching bases. The receptor was isolated from a woman aged 18 to 35 with Graves' ophthalmopathy. The sample was blood. The sequenced DNA: TGTGCCAGCTCACCCCAAGGCAGGGGCGACACTGAAGCTTTCTTT. This yields the protein CASSPQGRGDTEAFF. The reference TRBV18 and TRBJ1-1 proteins fill in what lies around the CDR3, so the full variable domain reads NAGVMQNPRHLVRRRGQEARLRCSPMKGHSHVYWYRQLPEEGLKFMVYLQKENIIDESGMPKERFSAEFPKEGPSILRIQQVVRGDSAAYFCASSPQGRGDTEAFFGQGTRLTVV.